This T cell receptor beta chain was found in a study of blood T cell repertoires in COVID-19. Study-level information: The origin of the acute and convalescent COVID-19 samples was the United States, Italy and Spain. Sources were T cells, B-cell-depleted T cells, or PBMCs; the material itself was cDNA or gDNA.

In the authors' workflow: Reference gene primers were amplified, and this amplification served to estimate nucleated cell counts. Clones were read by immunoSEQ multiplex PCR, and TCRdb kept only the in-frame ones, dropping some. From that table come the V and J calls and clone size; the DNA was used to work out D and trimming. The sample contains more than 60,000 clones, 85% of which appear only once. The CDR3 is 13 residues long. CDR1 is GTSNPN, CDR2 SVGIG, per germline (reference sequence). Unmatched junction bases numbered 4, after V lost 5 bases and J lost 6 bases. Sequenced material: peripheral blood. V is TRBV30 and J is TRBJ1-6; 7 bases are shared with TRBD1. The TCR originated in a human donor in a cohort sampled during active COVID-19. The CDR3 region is CAWQQGPNSPLHF. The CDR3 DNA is TGTGCCTGGCAACAGGGGCCTAATTCACCCCTCCACTTT.